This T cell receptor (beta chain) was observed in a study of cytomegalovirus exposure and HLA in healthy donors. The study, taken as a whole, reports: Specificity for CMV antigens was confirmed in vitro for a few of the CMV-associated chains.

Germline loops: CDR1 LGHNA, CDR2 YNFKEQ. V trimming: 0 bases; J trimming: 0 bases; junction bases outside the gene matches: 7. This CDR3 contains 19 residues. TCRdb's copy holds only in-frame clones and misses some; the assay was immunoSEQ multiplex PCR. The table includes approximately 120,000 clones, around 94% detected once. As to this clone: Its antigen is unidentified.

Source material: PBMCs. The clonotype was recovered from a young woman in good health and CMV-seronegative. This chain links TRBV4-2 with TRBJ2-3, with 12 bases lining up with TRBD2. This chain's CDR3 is CASSQERLAGAISTDTQYF. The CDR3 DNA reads TGTGCCAGCAGCCAAGAAAGACTAGCGGGGGCGATTAGCACAGATACGCAGTATTTT.